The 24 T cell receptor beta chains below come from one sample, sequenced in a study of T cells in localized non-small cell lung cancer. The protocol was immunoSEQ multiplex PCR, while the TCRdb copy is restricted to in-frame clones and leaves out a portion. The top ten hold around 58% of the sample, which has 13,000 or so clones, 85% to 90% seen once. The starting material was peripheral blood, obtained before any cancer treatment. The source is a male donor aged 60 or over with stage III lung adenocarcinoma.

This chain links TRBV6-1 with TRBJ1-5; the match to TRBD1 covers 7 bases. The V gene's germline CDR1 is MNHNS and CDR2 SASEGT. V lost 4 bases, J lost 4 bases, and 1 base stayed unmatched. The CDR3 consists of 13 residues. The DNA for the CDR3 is TGTGCCAGCAGTGTACAGGGGAATCAGCCCCAGCATTTT. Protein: CASSVQGNQPQHF.

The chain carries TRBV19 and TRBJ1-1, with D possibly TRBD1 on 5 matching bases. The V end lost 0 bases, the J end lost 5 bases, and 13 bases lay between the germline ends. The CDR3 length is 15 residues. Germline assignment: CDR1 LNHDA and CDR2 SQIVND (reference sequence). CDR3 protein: CASSIELGRGTEAFF. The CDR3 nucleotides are TGTGCCAGTAGTATAGAGCTGGGGAGGGGTACTGAAGCTTTCTTT.

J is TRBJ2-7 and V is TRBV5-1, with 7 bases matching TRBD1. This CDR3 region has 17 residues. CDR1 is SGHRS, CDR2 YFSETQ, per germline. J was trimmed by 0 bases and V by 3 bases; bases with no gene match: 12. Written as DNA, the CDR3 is TGCGCCAGCAGCTCTCCCCCCGGGACAGCCTTCTCCTACGAGCAGTACTTC. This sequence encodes CASSSPPGTAFSYEQYF.

The CDR3 DNA reads as TGTGCCAGCAGTACAGGGTTCAACGAGCAGTACTTC. Translated, it gives CASSTGFNEQYF. The chain recombines TRBV6-6 with TRBJ2-7; D perhaps matches TRBD1 (6 bases). V was clipped by 5 bases and J by 5 bases, with 10 bases between them. The CDR3 sequence is 12 residues long. CDR1 and CDR2 from the germline V gene are MNHNY and SVGAGI (reference sequence).

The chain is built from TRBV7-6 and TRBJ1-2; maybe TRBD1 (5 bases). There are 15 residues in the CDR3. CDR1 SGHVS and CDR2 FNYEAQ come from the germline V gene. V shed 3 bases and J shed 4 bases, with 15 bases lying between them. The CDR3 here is CASSLYDEGSYGYTF. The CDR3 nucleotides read TGTGCCAGCAGCTTGTATGATGAGGGGTCCTATGGCTACACCTTC. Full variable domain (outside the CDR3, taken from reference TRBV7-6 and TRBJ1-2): GAGVSQSPRYKVTKRGQDVALRCDPISGHVSLYWYRQALGQGPEFLTYFNYEAQQDKSGLPNDRFSAERPEGSISTLTIQRTEQRDSAMYRCASSLYDEGSYGYTFGSGTRLTVV.

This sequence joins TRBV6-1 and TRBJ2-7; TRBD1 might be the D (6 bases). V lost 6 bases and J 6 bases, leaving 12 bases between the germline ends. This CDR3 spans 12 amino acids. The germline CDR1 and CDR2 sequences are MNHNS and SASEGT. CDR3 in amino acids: CASRQGPREQYF. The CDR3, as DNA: TGTGCCAGCAGACAGGGCCCCCGCGAGCAGTACTTC.

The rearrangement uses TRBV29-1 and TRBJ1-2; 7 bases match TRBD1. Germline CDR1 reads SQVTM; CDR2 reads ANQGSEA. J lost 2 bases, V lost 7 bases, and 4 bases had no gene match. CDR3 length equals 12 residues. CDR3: CSEQTGNYGYTF. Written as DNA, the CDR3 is TGCAGCGAGCAGACAGGGAACTATGGCTACACCTTC.

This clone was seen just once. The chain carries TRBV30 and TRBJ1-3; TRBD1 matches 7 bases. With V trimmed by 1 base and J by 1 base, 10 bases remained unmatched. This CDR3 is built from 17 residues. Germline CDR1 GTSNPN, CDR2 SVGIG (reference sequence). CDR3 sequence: CAWSEIRGRGSGNTIYF. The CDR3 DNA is TGTGCCTGGAGTGAGATTCGCGGCAGGGGGTCTGGAAACACCATATATTTT. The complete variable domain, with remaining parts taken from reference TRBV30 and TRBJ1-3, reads SQTIHQWPATLVQPVGSPLSLECTVEGTSNPNLYWYRQAAGRGLQLLFYSVGIGQISSEVPQNLSASRPQDRQFILSSKKLLLSDSGFYLCAWSEIRGRGSGNTIYFGEGSWLTVV.

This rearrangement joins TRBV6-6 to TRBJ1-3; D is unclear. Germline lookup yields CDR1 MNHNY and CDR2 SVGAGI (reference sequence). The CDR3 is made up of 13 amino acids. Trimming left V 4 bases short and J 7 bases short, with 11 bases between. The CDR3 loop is CASSWSRENTIYF. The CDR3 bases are TGTGCCAGCAGTTGGAGCCGCGAGAACACCATATATTTT.

The CDR3 here is CASSLGRLNTEAFF. CDR3 bases: TGTGCCAGCAGCTTAGGACGGTTGAACACTGAAGCTTTCTTT. V and J are TRBV7-8 and TRBJ1-1; D not certain. V was pared by 1 base and J by 0 bases, with 6 bases between. The germline V gene encodes CDR1 SGHVS and CDR2 FQNEAQ. CDR3 length: 14 residues.

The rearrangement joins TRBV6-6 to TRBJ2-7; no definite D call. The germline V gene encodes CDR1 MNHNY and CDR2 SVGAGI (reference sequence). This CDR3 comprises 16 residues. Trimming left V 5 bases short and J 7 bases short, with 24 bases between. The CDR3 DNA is TGTGCCAGCAGTGCCACCCGGGCCCCTTACCCGCTGGAGCAGTACTTC. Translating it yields CASSATRAPYPLEQYF.

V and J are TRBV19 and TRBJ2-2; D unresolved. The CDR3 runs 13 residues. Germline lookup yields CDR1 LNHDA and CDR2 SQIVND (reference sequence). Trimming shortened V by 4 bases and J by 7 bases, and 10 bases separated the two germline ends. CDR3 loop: CASSTPPNGELFF. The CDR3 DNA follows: TGTGCCAGTAGTACCCCCCCCAACGGGGAGCTGTTTTTT. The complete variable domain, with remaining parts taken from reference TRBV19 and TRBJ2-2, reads DGGITQSPKYLFRKEGQNVTLSCEQNLNHDAMYWYRQDPGQGLRLIYYSQIVNDFQKGDIAEGYSVSREKKESFPLTVTSAQKNPTAFYLCASSTPPNGELFFGEGSRLTVL.

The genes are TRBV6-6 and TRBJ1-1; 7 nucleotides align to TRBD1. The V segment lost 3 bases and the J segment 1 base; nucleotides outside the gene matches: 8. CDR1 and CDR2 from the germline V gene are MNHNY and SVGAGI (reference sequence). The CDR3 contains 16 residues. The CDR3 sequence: CASSYTTTGENTEAFF. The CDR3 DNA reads TGTGCCAGCAGTTATACAACTACAGGGGAGAACACTGAAGCTTTCTTT.

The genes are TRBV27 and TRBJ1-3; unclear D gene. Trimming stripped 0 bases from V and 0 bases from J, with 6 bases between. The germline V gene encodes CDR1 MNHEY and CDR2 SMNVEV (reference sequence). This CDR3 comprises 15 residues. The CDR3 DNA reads TGTGCCAGCAGTTTATCATCGGGCTCTGGAAACACCATATATTTT. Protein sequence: CASSLSSGSGNTIYF.

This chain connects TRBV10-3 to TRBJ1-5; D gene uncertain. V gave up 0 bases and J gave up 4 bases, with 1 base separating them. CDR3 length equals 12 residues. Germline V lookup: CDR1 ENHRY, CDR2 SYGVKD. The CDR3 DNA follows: TGTGCCATCAGTGAGTCTAATCAGCCCCAGCATTTT. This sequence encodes CAISESNQPQHF.

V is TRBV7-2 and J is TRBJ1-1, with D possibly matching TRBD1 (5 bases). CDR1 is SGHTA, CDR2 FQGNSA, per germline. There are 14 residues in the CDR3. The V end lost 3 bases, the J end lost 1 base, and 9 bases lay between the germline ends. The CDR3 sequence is CASSFTGSNTEAFF. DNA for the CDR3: TGTGCCAGCAGCTTTACAGGATCGAACACTGAAGCTTTCTTT.

CDR3 sequence reads: CASSPAAGELFF. CDR3 nucleotides: TGTGCCAGCAGCCCCGCGGCCGGGGAGCTGTTTTTT. This chain uses TRBV13 with TRBJ2-2; D remains ambiguous. V lost 5 bases, J lost 6 bases, and 7 bases lay in between. Germline CDR1 and CDR2: PRHDT and FYEKMQ (reference sequence). The CDR3 contains 12 residues.

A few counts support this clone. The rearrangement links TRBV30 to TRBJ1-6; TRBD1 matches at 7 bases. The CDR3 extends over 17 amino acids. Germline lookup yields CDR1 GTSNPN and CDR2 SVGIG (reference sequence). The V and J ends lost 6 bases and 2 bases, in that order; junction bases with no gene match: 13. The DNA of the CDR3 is TGTGCCTGTTCCTCAGGCAGGGGGGGTGCCTATAATTCACCCCTCCACTTT. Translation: CACSSGRGGAYNSPLHF.

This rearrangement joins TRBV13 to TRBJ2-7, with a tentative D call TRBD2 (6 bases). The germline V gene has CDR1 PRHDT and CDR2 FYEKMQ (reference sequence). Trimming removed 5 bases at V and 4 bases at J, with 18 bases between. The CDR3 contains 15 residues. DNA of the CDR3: TGTGCCAGCAGCCTACGGACTATTCGACAATACGAGCAGTACTTC. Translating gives CASSLRTIRQYEQYF.

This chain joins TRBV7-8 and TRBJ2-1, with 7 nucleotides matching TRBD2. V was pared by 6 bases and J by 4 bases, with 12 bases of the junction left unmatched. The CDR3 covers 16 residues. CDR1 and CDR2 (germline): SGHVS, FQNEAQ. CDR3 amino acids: CASRGGGASFYNEQFF. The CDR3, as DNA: TGTGCCAGCAGGGGCGGGGGAGCATCTTTTTACAATGAGCAGTTCTTC.

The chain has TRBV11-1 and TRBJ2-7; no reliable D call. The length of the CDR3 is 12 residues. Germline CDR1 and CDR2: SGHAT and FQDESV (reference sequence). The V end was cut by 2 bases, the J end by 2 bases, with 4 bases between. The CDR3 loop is CASSLSTYEQYF. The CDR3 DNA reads TGTGCCAGCAGCTTATCGACCTACGAGCAGTACTTC.

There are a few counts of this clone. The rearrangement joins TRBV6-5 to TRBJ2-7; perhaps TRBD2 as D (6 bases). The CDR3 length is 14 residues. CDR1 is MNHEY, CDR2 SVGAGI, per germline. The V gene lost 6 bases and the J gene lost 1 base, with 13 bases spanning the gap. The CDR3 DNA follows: TGTGCCAGCAGCCCACTTAGCGGATCCTACGAGCAGTACTTC. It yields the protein CASSPLSGSYEQYF.

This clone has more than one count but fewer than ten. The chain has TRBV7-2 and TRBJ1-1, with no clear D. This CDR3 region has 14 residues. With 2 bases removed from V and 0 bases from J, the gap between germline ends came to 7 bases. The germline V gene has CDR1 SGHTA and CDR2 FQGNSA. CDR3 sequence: CASSLYTMNTEAFF. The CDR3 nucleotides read TGTGCCAGCAGCTTATACACAATGAACACTGAAGCTTTCTTT. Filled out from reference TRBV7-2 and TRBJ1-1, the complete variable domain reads GAGVSQSPSNKVTEKGKDVELRCDPISGHTALYWYRQSLGQGLEFLIYFQGNSAPDKSGLPSDRFSAERTGGSVSTLTIQRTQQEDSAVYLCASSLYTMNTEAFFGQGTRLTVV.

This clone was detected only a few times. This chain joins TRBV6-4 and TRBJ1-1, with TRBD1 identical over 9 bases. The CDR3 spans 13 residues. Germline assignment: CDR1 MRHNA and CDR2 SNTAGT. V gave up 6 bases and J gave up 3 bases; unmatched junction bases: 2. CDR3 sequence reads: CASSRTGDTEAFF. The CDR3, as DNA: TGTGCCAGCAGCCGGACAGGGGACACTGAAGCTTTCTTT.